This TCR beta chain was sequenced during a study of Graves' ophthalmopathy and Graves' hyperthyroidism. Study-level points and caveats: In blood, most expanded thyroid clonotypes above 0.001 frequency were also detected.

The junction had 7 bases not matched to a gene; V was cut back by 6 bases and J by 6 bases. Germline CDR1 is MNHEY and CDR2 is SVGEGT. The CDR3 is made up of 13 amino acids. RNA transcripts served as template for amplifying TCR beta CDR3 sequences. Following a first-round RT-PCR that used HTBI primers, a second-round multiplex PCR was carried out. From the multiplex PCR reads, TCRdb called clonotypes with MiXCR, one entry per CDR3 protein. In the table there are about 400,000 distinct CDR3 sequences, approximately 15% of which are singletons. Establishment of the diagnosis relied upon clinical symptoms, serum thyroxine, TRAb, thyroid ultrasound and orbital computed tomography. PBMCs were isolated from an approximately 10 ml sample of fresh peripheral blood. The sample holds many counts of this clonotype. What it binds is unknown.

The source is a woman under 30 with stable Graves' hyperthyroidism. Sequencing was performed on peripheral blood. The chain joins TRBV6-2 or TRBV6-3 to TRBJ2-7; TRBD2 matches at 8 bases. CDR3 bases: TGTGCCAGCAGCCAAGGACTAGCTCGCGAGCAGTACTTC. As protein: CASSQGLAREQYF.